The following is a T cell receptor beta chain sequence with its context. The CDR3 covers 17 residues. Trimming left V 3 bases short and J 5 bases short, with 20 bases between. Germline values: CDR1 MGHRA, CDR2 YSYEKL. Profiled with immunoSEQ multiplex PCR; TCRdb holds only in-frame clones, not every one. The sample has hundreds of thousands of clones, 85% to 90% seen once. These data come from a study of blood T cell repertoires in COVID-19. This clonotype was obtained from a woman aged 30 to 39 with acute COVID-19. Sequencing used PBMCs or T cells enriched from blood (not recorded which). This chain uses TRBV4-1 with TRBJ1-5; D may be TRBD1 (5 bases). DNA of the CDR3: TGCGCCAGCAGCCAGCTCACCGGACGGGGGATTGATCAGCCCCAGCATTTT. Translation: CASSQLTGRGIDQPQHF.